This T cell receptor beta chain comes out of a study of CXCR3-negative and CXCR3-positive naive CD8 T cells. CDR3 length: 12 amino acids. Germline CDR1 SQVTM, CDR2 ANQGSEA. General study findings and limits: Naive cells that were CXCR3-positive had more hydrophobic TRB CDR3s (compared with CXCR3-negative naive cells).

For this clonotype: Antigen unknown.

Researchers reported sorting every CD8+ T cell subset in triplicate, 250,000 to 350,000 cells per sort. Each TRB cDNA library was prepared by 5' RACE (with UMI labels). TCRdb re-called the 5' RACE reads and catalogs CDR3 proteins one per entry, DNA excluded. This repertoire comprises around 63,000 distinct CDR3 sequences; its ten largest clones make up 4.8%. Sequencing used naive CXCR3+ CD8+ T cells from blood. Subset: CD45RO-CCR7+CD27+CD95- naive CD8+ T cells expressing CXCR3 (TNR3+). The TCR originated in a human donor in good health. Some clones in this sample may be carry-over from other donors' samples. The rearrangement uses TRBV29-1 and TRBJ1-1. CDR3: CSVEDLGTEAFF.